These 22 T cell receptor beta chains were all obtained from the same sample, sequenced in a study of human T cells and chemical hapten exposure. TCRdb reprocessed the RACE reads via MiXCR and lists one record per CDR3 protein. The sample holds roughly 120,000 distinct CDR3 sequences; about a tenth are singletons and the top ten take more than 3%. Time point defined: patch test 2, 6 weeks after DPC sensitization. Treatment here: therapeutic diphenylcyclopropenone sensitization with weekly scalp DPC. The sequenced sample was whole blood, obtained in connection with sensitization to the hapten diphenylcyclopropenone (DPC). Receptors originate from a woman between 35 and 50 years old with alopecia areata. Some clones in this sample may be carry-over from other donors' samples.

This rearrangement joins TRBV7-9 to TRBJ2-4; 9 bases agree with TRBD1. Germline assignment: CDR1 SEHNR and CDR2 FQNEAQ (reference sequence). CDR3 length: 16 amino acids. With 3 bases clipped from V and 6 bases from J, the junction kept 9 bases outside the gene matches. DNA of the CDR3: TGTGCCAGCAGCTTGTCCCGGGACAGGGTAGGAAACATTCAGTACTTC. This codes for CASSLSRDRVGNIQYF. Variable domain in full (rest from reference TRBV7-9 and TRBJ2-4): DTGVSQNPRHKITKRGQNVTFRCDPISEHNRLYWYRQTLGQGPEFLTYFQNEAQLEKSRLLSDRFSAERPKGSFSTLEIQRTEQGDSAMYLCASSLSRDRVGNIQYFGAGTRLSVL.

This chain connects TRBV20-1 to TRBJ2-7; D perhaps matches TRBD2 (7 bases). The CDR3 contains 17 residues. Trimming stripped 1 base from V and 2 bases from J, with 21 bases between. Looked up from germline, CDR1 is DFQATT and CDR2 is SNEGSKA (reference sequence). CDR3 sequence (DNA): TGCAGTGCTAGAGGGGGGGGGCCACGCCCCACTACCTACGAGCAGTACTTC. Translating it yields CSARGGGPRPTTYEQYF.

This clonotype was seen only a few times. The chain is built from TRBV7-6 and TRBJ2-7; 8 nucleotides agree with TRBD1. This CDR3 has 13 amino acids. From germline, CDR1 is SGHVS and CDR2 FNYEAQ. J lost 6 bases, V lost 6 bases, and 7 bases had no gene match. In nucleotides, the CDR3 is TGTGCCAGCAGGCAGGGGGCGACGGCCGAGCAGTACTTC. It codes for CASRQGATAEQYF. Full variable domain (remainder filled in from reference TRBV7-6 and TRBJ2-7): GAGVSQSPRYKVTKRGQDVALRCDPISGHVSLYWYRQALGQGPEFLTYFNYEAQQDKSGLPNDRFSAERPEGSISTLTIQRTEQRDSAMYRCASRQGATAEQYFGPGTRLTVT.

This clonotype was seen repeatedly, ten times or more. V usage is TRBV28 and J usage is TRBJ2-7; D is undetermined. The CDR3 totals 15 residues. The germline CDR1 and CDR2 sequences are MDHEN and SYDVKM. V lost 5 bases to trimming and J lost 2 bases, with 16 bases between them. The CDR3 protein is CASSPPQTSTYEQYF. CDR3 bases: TGTGCCAGCAGTCCGCCCCAGACATCCACCTACGAGCAGTACTTC.

This clonotype has just a few counts. The chain carries TRBV5-6 and TRBJ1-2; tentatively, D is TRBD1 (5 bases). Trimming took 1 base from V and 6 from J, leaving 10 bases between them. The germline gives CDR1 SGHDT, CDR2 YYEEEE. The CDR3 loop spans 13 amino acids. CDR3 DNA sequence: TGTGCCAGCAGCTTGTGGGGGAATCATGGCTACACCTTC. Translation: CASSLWGNHGYTF.

This clonotype was counted many times. The chain links TRBV4-3 to TRBJ2-3; D remains unclear. CDR1 is LGHNA and CDR2 is YSLEER in the germline V gene. This CDR3 comprises 15 residues. V was clipped by 2 bases and J by 6 bases, with 15 bases between them. The CDR3 is CASSQTRSRRDTQYF. The CDR3 coding sequence is TGCGCCAGCAGCCAAACTCGGTCCCGACGCGATACGCAGTATTTT.

This clonotype was observed a few times. For the CDR3, the DNA is TGTGCCAGCTATCTAGGACAGGGGGCTGGAGATACGCAGTATTTT. This sequence encodes CASYLGQGAGDTQYF. V gene TRBV6-1 combines with J gene TRBJ2-3; 11 bases fit TRBD1. The germline CDR1 and CDR2 sequences are MNHNS and SASEGT. The CDR3 extends over 15 amino acids. V dropped 8 bases and J dropped 5; count of bases not matched to a gene: 9.

The rearrangement links TRBV20-1 to TRBJ1-1, with a weak D call TRBD1 (5 bases). The CDR3 extends over 13 amino acids. Trimming stripped 6 bases from V and 6 bases from J, with 17 bases between. Germline-derived CDR1 and CDR2 are DFQATT and SNEGSKA (reference sequence). The CDR3 loop is CSAWTPQRSEAFF. CDR3 DNA sequence: TGCAGTGCCTGGACACCCCAGCGTTCTGAAGCTTTCTTT.

This clonotype was seen repeatedly, ten times or more. The chain combines TRBV12-3 or TRBV12-4 with TRBJ1-1, with 7 bases that match TRBD1. The length of the CDR3 is 14 residues. V gave up 3 bases and J gave up 5 bases; unmatched junction bases: 6. The CDR3 loop reads CASSFRQGDTEAFF. For the CDR3, the DNA is TGTGCCAGCAGTTTTAGACAGGGAGATACTGAAGCTTTCTTT.

CDR3 amino acids: CASSLTGGTYEQYF. The CDR3 DNA reads as TGCGCCAGCAGCCTAACAGGGGGCACGTACGAGCAGTACTTC. The J gene is TRBJ2-7, the V gene TRBV4-1, with 9 bases matching TRBD1. The CDR3 loop spans 14 amino acids. V gave up 4 bases and J gave up 4 bases; unmatched junction bases: 5. CDR1 and CDR2 from the germline V gene are MGHRA and YSYEKL.

In this sample, this clonotype turned up a few times. This chain uses TRBV7-2 with TRBJ1-1; 10 nucleotides line up with TRBD1. This CDR3 region has 15 residues. Germline CDR1 SGHTA, CDR2 FQGNSA. Trimming at V came to 0 bases and at J to 7 bases, leaving 5 bases not matched to a gene. This chain's CDR3 is CASSLARDRGIEAFF. In DNA, the CDR3 is TGTGCCAGCAGCTTAGCGCGGGACAGGGGCATTGAAGCTTTCTTT.

A few counts support this clonotype. The chain carries TRBV4-1 and TRBJ2-2, with a weak D call TRBD2 (7 bases). Between the trimmed V and J ends, which lost 4 bases and 4 bases, there was a span of 16 bases. The CDR3 loop spans 16 amino acids. Per germline, CDR1 MGHRA and CDR2 YSYEKL. The CDR3 loop is CASSPFPRGATGELFF. The CDR3 DNA reads TGCGCCAGCAGCCCATTCCCCCGGGGGGCCACCGGGGAGCTGTTTTTT.

This clonotype was seen many times. DNA for the CDR3: TGTGCCAGCAGCCGGACAGGGGCGGGTGAGCAGTTCTTC. Amino acids: CASSRTGAGEQFF. The chain recombines TRBV7-6 with TRBJ2-1; TRBD1 matches at 9 bases. CDR1 is SGHVS and CDR2 is FNYEAQ in the germline V gene. V was clipped by 5 bases and J by 9 bases; unmatched bases: 5. The CDR3 loop spans 13 amino acids.

This clonotype has at least ten counts. The chain uses TRBV4-3 and TRBJ2-5; maybe TRBD2 (6 bases). The CDR3 runs to 15 residues. Trimming pared 0 bases from V and 2 bases from J, leaving 10 bases between. Per germline, CDR1 LGHNA and CDR2 YSLEER. The CDR3 sequence: CASSQDLGGQETQYF. CDR3 bases: TGCGCCAGCAGCCAAGATCTGGGGGGACAAGAGACCCAGTACTTC.

This chain connects TRBV4-2 to TRBJ1-6, with D hard to call. CDR1 is LGHNA, CDR2 YNFKEQ, per germline. The CDR3 consists of 12 residues. V lost 0 bases and J 12 bases, leaving 6 bases between the germline ends. The CDR3 sequence: CASSQDNGPLHF. DNA for the CDR3: TGTGCCAGCAGCCAAGATAACGGACCCCTCCACTTT.

This clonotype appeared many times. The chain couples TRBV6-6 to TRBJ2-3; D is perhaps TRBD2 (6 bases). This CDR3 comprises 14 residues. The V gene's germline CDR1 is MNHNY and CDR2 SVGAGI (reference sequence). Trimming shortened V by 6 bases and J by 3 bases, and 13 bases separated the two germline ends. The CDR3 sequence is CASRRRGPTDTQYF. The CDR3 bases are TGTGCCAGCAGGAGGCGGGGTCCGACAGATACGCAGTATTTT.

This clonotype was seen a few times. V is TRBV5-1 and J is TRBJ1-2; 9 bases align to TRBD1. CDR3 size: 15 residues. Germline-derived CDR1 and CDR2 are SGHRS and YFSETQ. The V segment lost 1 base and the J segment 6 bases; nucleotides outside the gene matches: 7. The CDR3 DNA sequence: TGCGCCAGCAGCTTGACAGGGGGCTACGGTAATGGCTACACCTTC. It codes for CASSLTGGYGNGYTF.

This chain joins TRBV20-1 and TRBJ2-3; 10 positions match TRBD2. Trimming took 5 bases from V and 5 from J; bases not matched to a gene: 13. The CDR3 is 16 amino acids. Germline loops: CDR1 DFQATT, CDR2 SNEGSKA (reference sequence). CDR3 residues: CSARRASGGQQDTQYF. For the CDR3, the DNA is TGCAGTGCTCGTCGGGCTAGCGGGGGCCAACAAGATACGCAGTATTTT.

This clonotype showed up many times. J is TRBJ1-1 and V is TRBV6-1; 9 bases are shared with TRBD1. The germline V gene encodes CDR1 MNHNS and CDR2 SASEGT. V lost 10 bases to trimming and J lost 2 bases; unmatched junction nucleotides: 5. CDR3 length: 13 amino acids. CDR3 sequence: CATIQGANTEAFF. CDR3 DNA sequence: TGTGCCACAATACAGGGGGCCAACACTGAAGCTTTCTTT.

This clonotype was detected ten times or more. The gene calls are TRBV6-5 and TRBJ2-7; D is perhaps TRBD1 (9 bases). Between the trimmed V and J ends, which lost 0 bases and 6 bases, there was a span of 27 bases. There are 19 residues in the CDR3. CDR1 and CDR2 from the germline V gene are MNHEY and SVGAGI. The CDR3, as DNA: TGTGCCAGCAGTTACTCGCGGGGGGACAGGGTAGGGGTGAAGTGCGAGCAGTACTTC. It encodes CASSYSRGDRVGVKCEQYF.

This clonotype occurred many times. CDR3: CASSQTETGDINIQYF. The CDR3, as DNA: TGCGCCAGCAGCCAAACTGAGACAGGGGATATAAACATTCAGTACTTC. The chain recombines TRBV4-3 with TRBJ2-4; 8 nucleotides line up with TRBD1. In germline, CDR1 is LGHNA, CDR2 YSLEER. With 2 bases clipped from V and 6 bases from J, the junction kept 9 bases outside the gene matches. This CDR3 has 16 residues.

Regarding this clonotype: A junction end diverges from the germline sequence, so it may reflect a read error. V usage is TRBV4-1 and J usage is TRBJ1-4; no firm D call. The CDR3 consists of 14 residues. CDR1 and CDR2 from the germline V gene are MGHRA and YSYEKL. CDR3 nucleotide sequence: TGTGCCAGCAGCCAAGGGTCAACTAATGAAAAACTGTTTTTT. Amino acid sequence: CASSQGSTNEKLFF.